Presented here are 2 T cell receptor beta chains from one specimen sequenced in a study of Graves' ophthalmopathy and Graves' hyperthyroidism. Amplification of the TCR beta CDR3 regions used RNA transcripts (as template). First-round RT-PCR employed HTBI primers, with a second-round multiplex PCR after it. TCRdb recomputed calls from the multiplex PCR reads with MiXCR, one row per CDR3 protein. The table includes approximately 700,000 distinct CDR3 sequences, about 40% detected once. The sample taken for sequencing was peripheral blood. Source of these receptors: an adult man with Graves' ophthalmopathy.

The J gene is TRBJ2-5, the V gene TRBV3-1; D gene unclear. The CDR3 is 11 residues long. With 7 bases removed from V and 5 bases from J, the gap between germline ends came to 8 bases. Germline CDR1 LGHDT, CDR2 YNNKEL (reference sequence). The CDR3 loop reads CASTFMETQYF. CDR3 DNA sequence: TGTGCCAGCACCTTTATGGAGACCCAGTACTTC.

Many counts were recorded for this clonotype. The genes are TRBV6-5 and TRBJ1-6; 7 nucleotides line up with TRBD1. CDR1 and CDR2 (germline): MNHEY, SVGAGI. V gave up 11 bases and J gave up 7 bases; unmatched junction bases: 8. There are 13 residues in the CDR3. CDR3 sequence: CAATGTENSPLHF. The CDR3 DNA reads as TGTGCCGCAACCGGGACAGAGAATTCACCCCTCCACTTT.